These 6 T cell receptor beta chains share one sample of origin, sequenced in a study of OX40 agonist ivuxolimab in advanced cancers. Some clones are missing from TCRdb's copy, which holds only in-frame ones; the method was immunoSEQ multiplex PCR. Of tens of thousands of clones listed, over 65% were seen once; the top ten hold roughly 2%. The sample consisted of CD4+ or CD8+ T cells sorted from blood, taken in a trial of the OX40 agonist ivuxolimab. These receptors all come from an adult with an advanced solid tumor such as melanoma, head and neck, liver or kidney cancer.

The J gene is TRBJ2-5, the V gene TRBV12-5; the D is unclear. The germline CDR1 and CDR2 sequences are LGHNT and FRNRAP. The CDR3 is 16 amino acids. Trimming removed 1 base at V and 1 base at J, with 13 bases between. CDR3 loop: CASGLAHPRIQETQYF. CDR3 DNA sequence: TGTGCTAGTGGTTTGGCCCACCCTCGGATCCAAGAGACCCAGTACTTC.

This clone was detected only a few times. The chain couples TRBV19 to TRBJ2-7; D gene ambiguous. Germline-derived CDR1 and CDR2 are LNHDA and SQIVND (reference sequence). The CDR3 is 14 amino acids. Deletions cut 1 base from V and 5 bases from J, with 12 bases between. The CDR3 is CASSIAWGSDEQYF. The CDR3 region has the DNA TGTGCCAGTAGTATAGCCTGGGGATCGGACGAGCAGTACTTC.

By frequency in the sample, this clone is medium-sized. The J gene is TRBJ1-2, the V gene TRBV19, with D possibly matching TRBD1 (6 bases). The germline V gene encodes CDR1 LNHDA and CDR2 SQIVND (reference sequence). The CDR3 spans 13 residues. V lost 10 bases to trimming and J lost 6 bases, with 18 bases between them. The CDR3 DNA reads as TGTGCCATCTCAGGGGTTCCCCCTAATGGCTACACCTTC. It encodes CAISGVPPNGYTF. Variable domain in full (rest from reference TRBV19 and TRBJ1-2): DGGITQSPKYLFRKEGQNVTLSCEQNLNHDAMYWYRQDPGQGLRLIYYSQIVNDFQKGDIAEGYSVSREKKESFPLTVTSAQKNPTAFYLCAISGVPPNGYTFGSGTRLTVV.

This clone was seen once. The V gene is TRBV2, the J gene TRBJ2-1, with 10 bases fitting TRBD2. The junction had 4 bases not matched to a gene; V was cut back by 1 base and J by 4 bases. The CDR3 totals 16 residues. Germline CDR1 is SNHLY and CDR2 is FYNNEI. CDR3 coding DNA: TGTGCCAGCAGTGAAGGGGGACTAGCGCAGTACAATGAGCAGTTCTTC. Translated: CASSEGGLAQYNEQFF.

The J gene is TRBJ2-7, the V gene TRBV4-1, with a weak D call TRBD2 (5 bases). This CDR3 comprises 15 residues. Trimming pared 0 bases from V and 7 bases from J, leaving 16 bases between. The V gene's germline CDR1 is MGHRA and CDR2 YSYEKL. The CDR3 coding sequence is TGCGCCAGCAGCCAAGATCGGCTAGCTTCGGGAGAGCAGTACTTC. It codes for CASSQDRLASGEQYF.

This sequence joins TRBV7-9 and TRBJ1-5; 7 bases align to TRBD1. From germline, CDR1 is SEHNR and CDR2 FQNEAQ (reference sequence). The CDR3 sequence is 14 residues long. V lost 0 bases to trimming and J lost 7 bases; unmatched junction nucleotides: 3. The CDR3 region has the DNA TGTGCCAGCAGCTTAGCGGGACAGAGACAGCCCCAGCATTTT. Amino acids: CASSLAGQRQPQHF.